Detailed here is one T cell receptor beta chain. As originally analysed: Scientists estimated how many nucleated cells there were by amplifying reference gene primers. The protocol was immunoSEQ multiplex PCR, while the TCRdb copy is restricted to in-frame clones and leaves out a portion. V, J and clone size are those of that table, while D and trimming were read from the DNA. The profile covers tens of thousands of clones, with 82% appearing a single time and more than 4% taken by the ten largest. This entry belongs to a study of blood T cell repertoires in COVID-19. About the research overall: The origin of the acute and convalescent COVID-19 samples was the United States, Italy and Spain. T cells, B-cell-depleted T cells, or PBMCs supplied cDNA or gDNA.

Trimming cost V 3 bases and J 7 bases, with 18 bases left between them. The CDR3 length is 16 residues. The germline gives CDR1 LGHNA, CDR2 YSLEER. The chain couples TRBV4-3 to TRBJ2-2; TRBD2 is a possible D gene (7 bases). This TCR was sampled from a woman between 65 and 79 years old with acute or convalescent COVID-19. Sequencing input: peripheral blood. The CDR3 is CASSQLGGRAGGELFF. The DNA of the CDR3 is TGCGCCAGCAGCCAGCTAGGGGGGAGGGCCGGCGGGGAGCTGTTTTTT.